A selection of T cell receptor beta chains follows, all from one sample in a study of OX40 agonist ivuxolimab in advanced cancers. Method: immunoSEQ multiplex PCR; TCRdb's copy keeps in-frame clones and lacks some. The sample gives 60,000 or so clones, about 85% of which show up once; about a sixth is in the top ten. This material consisted of CD4+ or CD8+ T cells sorted from blood, taken in a trial of the OX40 agonist ivuxolimab. These receptors were obtained from an adult with an advanced solid tumor such as melanoma, head and neck, liver or kidney cancer. Both conserved end residues are part of each CDR3. Fields, in order: J gene, clone size, V gene, D gene, CDR3 DNA, CDR3 protein. The D gene is left open where the match is weak. Clone size is shown for a subset of rows, as once, few, many or a class of expanded clone.

j_gene: TRBJ2-2; abundance: few; v_gene: TRBV6-6; d_gene: -; CDR3nt: TGTGCCAGCAGTTATTGGTCCGACACCGGGGAGCTGTTTTTT; CDR3aa: CASSYWSDTGELFF
j_gene: TRBJ2-1; abundance: -; v_gene: TRBV11-2; d_gene: TRBD1; CDR3nt: TGTGCCAGCAGCTCCCGACAGGGCCCCTACAATGAGCAGTTCTTC; CDR3aa: CASSSRQGPYNEQFF
j_gene: TRBJ2-4; abundance: -; v_gene: TRBV30; d_gene: -; CDR3nt: TGTGCCTGGACAGGGGTTGCAAAAAACATTCAGTACTTC; CDR3aa: CAWTGVAKNIQYF
j_gene: TRBJ1-1; abundance: -; v_gene: TRBV6-1; d_gene: TRBD1; CDR3nt: TGTGCCAGCCTCCTGACAGGGTACATGAACACTGAAGCTTTCTTT; CDR3aa: CASLLTGYMNTEAFF
j_gene: TRBJ1-2; abundance: -; v_gene: TRBV5-5; d_gene: -; CDR3nt: TGTGCCAGCAGCTGGACACCCCGGTGGGGTGGCTACACCTTC; CDR3aa: CASSWTPRWGGYTF
j_gene: TRBJ1-1; abundance: -; v_gene: TRBV18; d_gene: -; CDR3nt: TGTGCCAGCTCACCATGGGGCTATGAAGCTTTCTTT; CDR3aa: CASSPWGYEAFF
j_gene: TRBJ2-1; abundance: -; v_gene: TRBV19; d_gene: -; CDR3nt: TGTGCCAGTAGTATGGCTTTATACAATGAGCAGTTCTTC; CDR3aa: CASSMALYNEQFF
j_gene: TRBJ2-3; abundance: -; v_gene: TRBV10-3; d_gene: -; CDR3nt: TGTGCCATCAGTGAGTCGAGGCGACTCACCGGCACAGATACGCAGTATTTT; CDR3aa: CAISESRRLTGTDTQYF
j_gene: TRBJ1-1; abundance: -; v_gene: TRBV7-2; d_gene: TRBD1; CDR3nt: TGTGCCAGCAGCTTAGGTCGGACAGGCACTGAAGCTTTCTTT; CDR3aa: CASSLGRTGTEAFF
j_gene: TRBJ2-2; abundance: -; v_gene: TRBV5-1; d_gene: TRBD2; CDR3nt: TGCGCCAGCAGCTTAACTAGCGGGGTCAACACCGGGGAGCTGTTTTTT; CDR3aa: CASSLTSGVNTGELFF
j_gene: TRBJ1-1; abundance: -; v_gene: TRBV30; d_gene: -; CDR3nt: TGTGCCTGCTCCGCGTGGGGGACTGAAGCTTTCTTT; CDR3aa: CACSAWGTEAFF
j_gene: TRBJ1-1; abundance: -; v_gene: TRBV6-5; d_gene: -; CDR3nt: TGTGCCAGCAGGGGCACACACACTGAAGCTTTCTTT; CDR3aa: CASRGTHTEAFF
j_gene: TRBJ1-1; abundance: -; v_gene: TRBV5-1; d_gene: TRBD1; CDR3nt: TGCGCCAGCAGCTTGTATTGGGACAGGGGTTTCGCTGAAGCTTTCTTT; CDR3aa: CASSLYWDRGFAEAFF
j_gene: TRBJ1-5; abundance: -; v_gene: TRBV10-3; d_gene: TRBD1; CDR3nt: TGTGCCATCAGACCTGACAGGGGCAATCAGCCCCAGCATTTT; CDR3aa: CAIRPDRGNQPQHF
j_gene: TRBJ1-5; abundance: -; v_gene: TRBV6-1; d_gene: -; CDR3nt: TGTGCCAGCAGTGAATACCAGCCCCAGCATTTT; CDR3aa: CASSEYQPQHF
j_gene: TRBJ1-2; abundance: once; v_gene: TRBV10-3; d_gene: TRBD1; CDR3nt: TGTGCCACCGAGACAGGGGGCGCGGGTTCCTATGGCTACACCTTC; CDR3aa: CATETGGAGSYGYTF
j_gene: TRBJ1-2; abundance: -; v_gene: TRBV4-2; d_gene: -; CDR3nt: TGTGCCAGCGTTTATGTCGTACCAATAAAGACCTATGGCTACACCTTC; CDR3aa: CASVYVVPIKTYGYTF
j_gene: TRBJ1-4; abundance: -; v_gene: TRBV5-4; d_gene: -; CDR3nt: TGTGCCAGCAGCCCTCAACAGGGTATGGGGGAAAAACTGTTTTTT; CDR3aa: CASSPQQGMGEKLFF
j_gene: TRBJ1-2; abundance: -; v_gene: TRBV11-1; d_gene: -; CDR3nt: TGTGCCAGCAGCTTACACCAGGTTCTGAACTATGGCTACACCTTC; CDR3aa: CASSLHQVLNYGYTF
j_gene: TRBJ1-1; abundance: -; v_gene: TRBV6-1; d_gene: -; CDR3nt: TGTGCCAGCAGGTGGACACCTATGGCCACTGAAGCTTTCTTT; CDR3aa: CASRWTPMATEAFF
j_gene: TRBJ2-7; abundance: -; v_gene: TRBV2; d_gene: -; CDR3nt: TGTGCCAGCAGCGGGACTCTCTGGTACGAGCAGTACTTC; CDR3aa: CASSGTLWYEQYF
j_gene: TRBJ1-4; abundance: once; v_gene: TRBV19; d_gene: -; CDR3nt: TGTGCCAGTAGTATAGGCCAGAGGAATGAAAAACTGTTTTTT; CDR3aa: CASSIGQRNEKLFF
j_gene: TRBJ1-4; abundance: few; v_gene: TRBV5-1; d_gene: -; CDR3nt: TGCGCCAGCAGCCAAATAAACCCCGATAATGAAAAACTGTTTTTT; CDR3aa: CASSQINPDNEKLFF
j_gene: TRBJ2-3; abundance: -; v_gene: TRBV2; d_gene: TRBD2; CDR3nt: TGTGCCAGCGGGGGACTAGCGGGAGCGATCACAGATACGCAGTATTTT; CDR3aa: CASGGLAGAITDTQYF
j_gene: TRBJ2-3; abundance: -; v_gene: TRBV11-2; d_gene: -; CDR3nt: TGTGCCAGCAGCTTAGCACCTTCCGTAAGCTCTAGCACAGATACGCAGTATTTT; CDR3aa: CASSLAPSVSSSTDTQYF
j_gene: TRBJ2-7; abundance: -; v_gene: TRBV4-1; d_gene: TRBD2; CDR3nt: TGCGCCAGCAGCCCTTCCCTAGCGGGAGGTTACTACGAGCAGTACTTC; CDR3aa: CASSPSLAGGYYEQYF
j_gene: TRBJ1-2; abundance: -; v_gene: TRBV6-1; d_gene: TRBD1; CDR3nt: TGTGCCAGCAGTGTGGGATCCGGGACAGTCGGCTACACCTTC; CDR3aa: CASSVGSGTVGYTF
j_gene: TRBJ1-1; abundance: -; v_gene: TRBV7-2; d_gene: -; CDR3nt: TGTGCCAGCAGCCCGACCGCGGCTTTCTTT; CDR3aa: CASSPTAAFF
j_gene: TRBJ2-7; abundance: -; v_gene: TRBV28; d_gene: -; CDR3nt: TGTGCCAGCAGTCGGATCAGGGGAGCGAGCTACGAGCAGTACTTC; CDR3aa: CASSRIRGASYEQYF
j_gene: TRBJ1-2; abundance: -; v_gene: TRBV27; d_gene: TRBD1; CDR3nt: TGTGCCAGCAGGAGACAGGGGTACAACTATGGCTACACCTTC; CDR3aa: CASRRQGYNYGYTF
j_gene: TRBJ2-5; abundance: -; v_gene: TRBV7-6; d_gene: -; CDR3nt: TGTGCCAGCAGCTTTTCAGTGTACCAAGAGACCCAGTACTTC; CDR3aa: CASSFSVYQETQYF
j_gene: TRBJ2-1; abundance: -; v_gene: TRBV9; d_gene: -; CDR3nt: TGTGCCAGCAGCGATCCGCAGACTGGGAGCTCCTACAATGAGCAGTTCTTC; CDR3aa: CASSDPQTGSSYNEQFF
j_gene: TRBJ1-2; abundance: once; v_gene: TRBV27; d_gene: -; CDR3nt: TGTGCCAGCAGACCGATCGACAGACTTTATAACTATGGCTACACCTTC; CDR3aa: CASRPIDRLYNYGYTF
j_gene: TRBJ2-7; abundance: -; v_gene: TRBV28; d_gene: -; CDR3nt: TGTGCCAGCAGTTTATACCGGCGTCGCGGAAACGAGCAGTACTTC; CDR3aa: CASSLYRRRGNEQYF
j_gene: TRBJ1-5; abundance: few; v_gene: TRBV19; d_gene: TRBD1; CDR3nt: TGTGCCAGTACCGACAGGGGCCGGAATCAGCCCCAGCATTTT; CDR3aa: CASTDRGRNQPQHF